Listed here is a single T cell receptor (beta chain). This may arise from a read error, as a much more abundant clone is one base away. This sample was included in a study of T cells in Graves' hyperthyroidism and ophthalmopathy. Authors of the study amplified TCR beta CDR3 regions from RNA transcripts. The HTBI primer set was used in a first-round RT-PCR of the TCR CDR3. TCRdb analysed the multiplex PCR reads with MiXCR anew, one entry per CDR3 protein. The sample records 620,000 or so distinct CDR3 sequences, more than 12% being singletons. This TCR derives from a woman aged 45-59 years with Graves' ophthalmopathy. The sample was blood.

CDR3 amino acids: CASSYSLPWTGHNSPLHF. The CDR3 DNA reads as TGTGCCAGCAGTTACTCGCTACCTTGGACAGGGCATAATTCACCCCTCCACTTT. V is TRBV6-6 and J is TRBJ1-6; 8 nucleotides match TRBD1. This CDR3 contains 18 residues. Trimming cost V 0 bases and J 5 bases; bases outside gene matches: 9. Germline V CDR1 and CDR2: MNHNY, SVGAGI (reference sequence).